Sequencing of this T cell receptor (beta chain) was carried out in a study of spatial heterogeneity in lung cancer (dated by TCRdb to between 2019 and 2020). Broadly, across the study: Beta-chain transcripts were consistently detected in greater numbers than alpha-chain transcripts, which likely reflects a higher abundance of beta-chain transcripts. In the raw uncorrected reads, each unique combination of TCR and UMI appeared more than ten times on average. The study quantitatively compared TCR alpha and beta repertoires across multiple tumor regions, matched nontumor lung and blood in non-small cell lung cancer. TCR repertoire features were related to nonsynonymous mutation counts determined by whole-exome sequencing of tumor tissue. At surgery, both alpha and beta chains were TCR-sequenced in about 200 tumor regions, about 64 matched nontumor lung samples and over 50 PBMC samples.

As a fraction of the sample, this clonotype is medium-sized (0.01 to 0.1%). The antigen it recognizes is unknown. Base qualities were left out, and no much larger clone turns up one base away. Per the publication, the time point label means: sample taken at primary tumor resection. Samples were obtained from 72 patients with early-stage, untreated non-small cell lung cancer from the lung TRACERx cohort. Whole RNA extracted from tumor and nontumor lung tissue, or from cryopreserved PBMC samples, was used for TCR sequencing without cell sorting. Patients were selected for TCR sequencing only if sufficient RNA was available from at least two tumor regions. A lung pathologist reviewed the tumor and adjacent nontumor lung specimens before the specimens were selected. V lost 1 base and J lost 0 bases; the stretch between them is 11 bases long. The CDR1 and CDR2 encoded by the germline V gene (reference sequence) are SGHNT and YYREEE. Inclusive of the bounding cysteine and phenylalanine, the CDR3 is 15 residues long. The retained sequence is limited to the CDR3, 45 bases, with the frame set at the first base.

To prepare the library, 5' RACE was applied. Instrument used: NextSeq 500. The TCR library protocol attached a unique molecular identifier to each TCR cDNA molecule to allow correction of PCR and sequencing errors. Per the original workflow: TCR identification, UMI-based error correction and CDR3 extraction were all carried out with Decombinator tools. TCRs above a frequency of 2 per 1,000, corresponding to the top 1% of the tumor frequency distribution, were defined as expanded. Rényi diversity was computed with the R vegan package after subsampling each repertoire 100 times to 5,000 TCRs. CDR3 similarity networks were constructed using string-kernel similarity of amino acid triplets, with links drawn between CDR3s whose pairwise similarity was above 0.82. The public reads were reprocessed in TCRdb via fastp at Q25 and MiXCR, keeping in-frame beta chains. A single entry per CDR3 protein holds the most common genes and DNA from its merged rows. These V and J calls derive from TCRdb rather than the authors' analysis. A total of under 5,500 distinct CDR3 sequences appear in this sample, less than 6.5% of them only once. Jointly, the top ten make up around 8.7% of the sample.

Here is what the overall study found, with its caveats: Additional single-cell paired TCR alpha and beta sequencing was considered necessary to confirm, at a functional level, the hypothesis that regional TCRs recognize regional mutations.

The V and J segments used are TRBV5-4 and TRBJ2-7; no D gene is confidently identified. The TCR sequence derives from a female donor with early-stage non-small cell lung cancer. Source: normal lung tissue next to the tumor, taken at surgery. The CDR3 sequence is CASSLRTGSSYEQYF. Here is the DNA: TGTGCCAGCAGCTTGAGGACCGGTAGCTCCTACGAGCAGTACTTC.